These 24 T cell receptor beta chains were all obtained from the same sample, sequenced in a study of blood T cell repertoires in COVID-19. Data came from immunoSEQ multiplex PCR; TCRdb stores just in-frame clones and leaves some out. The sample includes around 500,000 clones, approximately 90% seen only once; the top ten take 6.5% to 8.5%. The sequencing sample was made of PBMCs or T cells enriched from blood (not recorded which). The receptors come from an older woman who had recovered from COVID-19.

The V call is TRBV6-4, the J call TRBJ2-1; 9 nucleotides align to TRBD2. Trimming cost V 7 bases and J 8 bases; bases outside gene matches: 12. The CDR3 loop spans 15 amino acids. CDR1 is MRHNA and CDR2 is SNTAGT in the germline V gene. CDR3 nucleotide sequence: TGTGCCAGCAAATCGAGCGGGGGGCCCTTGGATGAGCAGTTCTTC. It is translated as CASKSSGGPLDEQFF.

The chain uses TRBV11-2 and TRBJ2-2; D may be TRBD1 (6 bases). The CDR3 is 16 residues long. Germline-derived CDR1 and CDR2 are SGHAT and FQNNGV. V was cut by 5 bases and J by 2 bases, with 15 bases left in between. CDR3 sequence reads: CASSQWTAINTGELFF. CDR3 bases: TGTGCCAGCAGCCAGTGGACAGCCATTAACACCGGGGAGCTGTTTTTT.

The V gene is TRBV18, the J gene TRBJ1-5; 8 nucleotides align to TRBD1. Germline CDR1 is KGHSH and CDR2 is LQKENI. The CDR3 loop spans 15 amino acids. V lost 5 bases and J lost 2; bases outside the gene matches: 5. DNA of the CDR3: TGTGCCAGCTCATTCGGGACAGGAGGCAATCAGCCCCAGCATTTT. It specifies CASSFGTGGNQPQHF. The full variable domain, in which reference TRBV18 and TRBJ1-5 provide the parts outside the CDR3, is NAGVMQNPRHLVRRRGQEARLRCSPMKGHSHVYWYRQLPEEGLKFMVYLQKENIIDESGMPKERFSAEFPKEGPSILRIQQVVRGDSAAYFCASSFGTGGNQPQHFGDGTRLSIL.

V gene TRBV5-1 combines with J gene TRBJ2-3, with D tentatively TRBD2 (5 bases). With 3 bases removed from V and 4 bases from J, the gap between germline ends came to 9 bases. Germline V gene data show CDR1 as SGHRS and CDR2 as YFSETQ. This CDR3 comprises 13 residues. The CDR3: CASSSLLADTQYF. The CDR3 nucleotides are TGCGCCAGCAGCTCGCTACTAGCAGATACGCAGTATTTT.

Worth noting for this clone: Other DNA sequences in the sample encode the same CDR3. The chain couples TRBV29-1 to TRBJ1-3; weak D call: TRBD1 (5 bases). V lost 1 base and J 4 bases, leaving 11 bases between the germline ends. This CDR3 has 14 amino acids. Germline V gene data show CDR1 as SQVTM and CDR2 as ANQGSEA. CDR3 DNA sequence: TGCAGCGTTGAAGGCCAGGGTGCCGGAAACACCATATATTTT. As protein: CSVEGQGAGNTIYF.

V gene TRBV6-2 or TRBV6-3 combines with J gene TRBJ2-5; no definite D call. Germline V gives CDR1 MNHEY, CDR2 SVGEGT. This CDR3 spans 12 amino acids. Between the trimmed V and J ends, which lost 6 bases and 4 bases, there was a span of 9 bases. The CDR3 coding sequence is TGTGCCAGCAGCCACAGTAGAGAGACCCAGTACTTC. Amino acid sequence: CASSHSRETQYF.

This rearrangement joins TRBV30 to TRBJ2-2; 7 bases map to TRBD2. J lost 2 bases, V lost 5 bases, and 5 bases had no gene match. Germline-derived CDR1 and CDR2 are GTSNPN and SVGIG (reference sequence). The CDR3 has 14 residues. The CDR3 here is CAWGRGVNTGELFF. DNA for the CDR3: TGTGCCTGGGGCCGGGGGGTCAACACCGGGGAGCTGTTTTTT. Looking up the rest from reference TRBV30 and TRBJ2-2 gives the full variable domain: SQTIHQWPATLVQPVGSPLSLECTVEGTSNPNLYWYRQAAGRGLQLLFYSVGIGQISSEVPQNLSASRPQDRQFILSSKKLLLSDSGFYLCAWGRGVNTGELFFGEGSRLTVL.

The rearrangement uses TRBV6-5 and TRBJ2-2; D may be TRBD1 (5 bases). CDR3 length equals 13 residues. CDR1 is MNHEY, CDR2 SVGAGI, per germline. The CDR3 spells CASTLGRTGELFF. CDR3 DNA sequence: TGTGCATCCACTCTGGGGCGGACCGGGGAGCTGTTTTTT.

The chain joins TRBV5-1 to TRBJ2-7; tentative D call: TRBD1 (6 bases). The V end lost 5 bases, the J end lost 0 bases, and 27 bases lay between the germline ends. The CDR3 has 19 residues. Germline CDR1 and CDR2: SGHRS and YFSETQ. The CDR3 nucleotides are TGCGCCAGCAGTTTTTCCCGGGCGACAGGTAACCCTTTCTCCTACGAGCAGTACTTC. Translated, it gives CASSFSRATGNPFSYEQYF.

The rearrangement links TRBV9 to TRBJ2-1, with 7 bases lining up with TRBD1. Germline loops: CDR1 SGDLS, CDR2 YYNGEE. This CDR3 region has 14 residues. J was trimmed by 1 base and V by 6 bases; bases with no gene match: 4. The CDR3 bases are TGTGCCAGCAATAGGGGGCAGTCCTACAATGAGCAGTTCTTC. Encoded protein: CASNRGQSYNEQFF.

The chain uses TRBV6-1 and TRBJ2-3; 9 bases align to TRBD2. The CDR3 covers 17 residues. The ends lost 3 bases at V and 1 base at J; junction bases unmatched: 8. The germline V gene encodes CDR1 MNHNS and CDR2 SASEGT. In DNA, the CDR3 is TGTGCCAGCAGTGATTCGAAGCGGGGGGCTCGCACAGATACGCAGTATTTT. This encodes CASSDSKRGARTDTQYF.

This sequence joins TRBV5-4 and TRBJ2-2; TRBD1 might be the D (6 bases). V was clipped by 4 bases and J by 0 bases, with 10 bases between them. Germline CDR1 SGHNT, CDR2 YYREEE (reference sequence). The CDR3 is made up of 15 amino acids. This CDR3 reads CASSNRDTNTGELFF. CDR3 DNA sequence: TGTGCCAGCAGCAACCGGGACACGAACACCGGGGAGCTGTTTTTT. Looking up the rest from reference TRBV5-4 and TRBJ2-2 gives the full variable domain: ETGVTQSPTHLIKTRGQQVTLRCSSQSGHNTVSWYQQALGQGPQFIFQYYREEENGRGNFPPRFSGLQFPNYSSELNVNALELDDSALYLCASSNRDTNTGELFFGEGSRLTVL.

The chain combines TRBV20-1 with TRBJ1-1; the D is unclear. The CDR3 sequence is 11 residues long. Between the trimmed V and J ends, which lost 0 bases and 8 bases, there was a span of 7 bases. From germline, CDR1 is DFQATT and CDR2 SNEGSKA (reference sequence). In nucleotides, the CDR3 is TGCAGTGCTAGAGACACTCTCGAAGCTTTCTTT. Encoded protein: CSARDTLEAFF.

The V call is TRBV30, the J call TRBJ2-1; D uncertain. Trimming pared 0 bases from V and 4 bases from J, leaving 7 bases between. Germline lookup yields CDR1 GTSNPN and CDR2 SVGIG (reference sequence). There are 13 residues in the CDR3. CDR3 coding DNA: TGTGCCTGGAGTGTACGCACTTACAATGAGCAGTTCTTC. It yields the protein CAWSVRTYNEQFF.

V usage is TRBV5-1 and J usage is TRBJ2-5; perhaps TRBD2 as D (7 bases). V was cut by 1 base and J by 4 bases, with 14 bases left in between. Germline V lookup: CDR1 SGHRS, CDR2 YFSETQ. The CDR3 loop spans 15 amino acids. CDR3 sequence reads: CASSLSGGQVETQYF. The DNA of the CDR3 is TGCGCCAGCAGCTTGTCCGGGGGGCAGGTAGAGACCCAGTACTTC.

The chain joins TRBV19 to TRBJ1-1; 8 bases fit TRBD1. Germline V gene sequence: CDR1 LNHDA, CDR2 SQIVND (reference sequence). The CDR3 covers 13 residues. Losses at the gene ends were 6 bases for V and 4 bases for J; bases not matched to a gene: 4. The CDR3 nucleotides are TGTGCCAGTAGAGGACAGGGAATCACTGAAGCTTTCTTT. This translates into CASRGQGITEAFF.

The V gene is TRBV7-2, the J gene TRBJ1-5; TRBD1 aligns across 7 bases. Germline V gene data show CDR1 as SGHTA and CDR2 as FQGNSA. This CDR3 comprises 15 residues. The J segment lost 6 bases and the V segment lost 6 bases, leaving 11 bases of the junction unmatched. The CDR3 protein is CASSLLSGGSQPQHF. The CDR3, as DNA: TGTGCCAGCAGTTTGCTTTCAGGGGGTAGTCAGCCCCAGCATTTT.

The CDR3: CAISESISGYTF. The CDR3 nucleotides are TGTGCCATCAGTGAGTCTATTAGTGGCTACACCTTC. The chain recombines TRBV10-3 with TRBJ1-2; no reliable D call. This CDR3 comprises 12 residues. Germline CDR1 ENHRY, CDR2 SYGVKD. Trimming cost V 0 bases and J 7 bases, with 6 bases left between them.

The chain is built from TRBV24-1 and TRBJ2-1, with TRBD2 matching 7 bases. The ends lost 4 bases at V and 4 bases at J; junction bases unmatched: 9. Germline V gene data show CDR1 as KGHDR and CDR2 as SFDVKD. This CDR3 is 16 amino acids long. The DNA for the CDR3 is TGTGCCACCAGTGAAAAAGGACTAGGGAGATACAATGAGCAGTTCTTC. This gives the protein CATSEKGLGRYNEQFF.

The V and J genes are TRBV11-2 and TRBJ2-3, with 10 bases fitting TRBD2. CDR1 is SGHAT and CDR2 is FQNNGV in the germline V gene. The CDR3 sequence is 15 residues long. The ends lost 5 bases at V and 1 base at J; junction bases unmatched: 3. The CDR3 region has the DNA TGTGCCAGCAGCCCCAGCGGGGGGGGCACAGATACGCAGTATTTT. This gives the protein CASSPSGGGTDTQYF.

This rearrangement joins TRBV11-2 to TRBJ1-2, with D possibly TRBD1 on 5 matching bases. The CDR3 covers 13 residues. Germline V gives CDR1 SGHAT, CDR2 FQNNGV. V was trimmed by 4 bases and J by 3 bases, leaving 9 bases between them. CDR3 sequence (DNA): TGTGCCAGCAGCTGGGGCTTCGACTATGGCTACACCTTC. It translates to CASSWGFDYGYTF.

This clone was counted only a few times. Here the CDR3 reads CASSPDLSSYNSPLHF. The CDR3 bases are TGTGCCAGCAGCCCGGACTTAAGCTCCTATAATTCACCCCTCCACTTT. J is TRBJ1-6 and V is TRBV5-5; D uncertain. The CDR3 runs to 16 residues. The V gene's germline CDR1 is SGHKS and CDR2 YYEKEE (reference sequence). The ends were cut back, 4 bases at V and 0 bases at J, with 11 bases in the middle.

This chain connects TRBV6-7 to TRBJ1-6; D is uncertain. TRBV6-7 is known as an ORF, though its function is uncertain. This CDR3 contains 13 residues. V was trimmed by 11 bases and J by 5 bases, leaving 13 bases between them. CDR3 bases: TGTGCCGGGGTGGGGAGTCATAATTCACCCCTCCACTTT. Encoded protein: CAGVGSHNSPLHF.

This clone has a handful of counts. The rearrangement joins TRBV4-1 to TRBJ1-5; D remains unclear. The V gene's germline CDR1 is MGHRA and CDR2 YSYEKL. This CDR3 spans 14 amino acids. V lost 4 bases, J lost 7 bases, and 14 bases lay in between. CDR3 DNA sequence: TGCGCCAGCAGCCTCACAGTCGGTGGACAGCCCCAGCATTTT. Translated, it gives CASSLTVGGQPQHF.